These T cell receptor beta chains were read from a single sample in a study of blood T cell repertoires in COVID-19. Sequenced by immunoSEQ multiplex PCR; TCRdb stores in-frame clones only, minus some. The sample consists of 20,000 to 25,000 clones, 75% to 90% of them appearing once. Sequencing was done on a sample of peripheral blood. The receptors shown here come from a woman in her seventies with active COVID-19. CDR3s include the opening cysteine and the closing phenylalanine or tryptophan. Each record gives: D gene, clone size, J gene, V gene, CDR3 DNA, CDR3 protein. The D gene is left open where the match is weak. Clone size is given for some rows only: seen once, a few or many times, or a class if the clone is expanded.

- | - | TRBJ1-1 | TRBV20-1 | TGCAGTGCTAGTTCCGTCTCCCCCATAAGCGGGGTGAGAGCTTTCTTT | CSASSVSPISGVRAFF
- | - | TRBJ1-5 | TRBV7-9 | TGTGCCAGCACCTCAGGGGAGCAGCCCCAGCATTTT | CASTSGEQPQHF
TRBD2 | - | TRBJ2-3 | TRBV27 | TGTGCCAGCAGTTTATTTTGGCGGCTAGCGGGGCACACAGATACGCAGTATTTT | CASSLFWRLAGHTDTQYF
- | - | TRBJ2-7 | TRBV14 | TGTGCCAGCAGCCCCTTCTCAGCCTACGAGCAGTACTTC | CASSPFSAYEQYF
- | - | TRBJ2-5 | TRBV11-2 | TGTGCCAGCAGCTGGGCAGGGCAAGAGACCCAGTACTTC | CASSWAGQETQYF
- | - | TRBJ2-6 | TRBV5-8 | TGTGCCAGCAGCTTTCGTCAGGGCTCTGGGGCCAACGTCCTGACTTTC | CASSFRQGSGANVLTF
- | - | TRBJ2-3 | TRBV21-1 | TGTGCCAGCAGCAAGGCTGGAGCAGATACGCAGTATTTT | CASSKAGADTQYF
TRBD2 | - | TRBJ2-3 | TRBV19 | TGTGCCTCTTCTAGCGGGGGGACGTACACAGATACGCAGTATTTT | CASSSGGTYTDTQYF
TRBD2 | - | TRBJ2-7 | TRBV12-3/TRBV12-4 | TGTGCCAGCAGTACTAGCGGGGCCTACGAGCAGTACTTC | CASSTSGAYEQYF
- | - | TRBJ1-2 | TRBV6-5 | TGTGCCAGCGGGGAGCAGCCCAACTATGGCTACACCTTC | CASGEQPNYGYTF
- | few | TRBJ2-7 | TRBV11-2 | TGTGCCAGCAAGCCCCTGGGGGGGCCCCACTCCTACGAGCAGTACTTC | CASKPLGGPHSYEQYF
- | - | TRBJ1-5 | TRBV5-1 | TGCGCCAGCAGCCTTACAGGAAATAGCAATCAGCCCCAGCATTTT | CASSLTGNSNQPQHF
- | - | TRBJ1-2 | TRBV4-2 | TGTGCCAGCAGCCAGGGAGGGGCCGGCGACTATGGCTACACCTTC | CASSQGGAGDYGYTF
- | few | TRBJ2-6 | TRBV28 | TGTGCCAGCAGCTCTGGGGGCCGGGGAAACGCTGGGGCCAACGTCCTGACTTTC | CASSSGGRGNAGANVLTF
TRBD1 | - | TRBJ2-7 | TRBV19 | TGTGCCAGTAGTATTGGCGGACAGGGTTACGAGCAGTACTTC | CASSIGGQGYEQYF